The next 27 T cell receptor beta chains were all read from a single sample in a study of CD4 T cells in relation to SARS-CoV-2 and coronaviruses. These receptors have no known antigen. CD4+ T cells from unexposed donors were obtained before the COVID-19 pandemic (2011-2018). Isolation of CD4+ T cells took place after around eleven days in culture. This table comes from immunoSEQ multiplex PCR, and its TCRdb copy is limited to in-frame clones, with some not included. Of more than 9,500 clones listed, roughly 71% are singletons. Sequenced input: CD4+ T cells from PBMCs, cultured in vitro. All receptors come from a human donor in good health.

The chain couples TRBV2 to TRBJ1-3, with a tentative D call TRBD1 (5 bases). Germline CDR1 is SNHLY and CDR2 is FYNNEI. The V end was cut by 4 bases, the J end by 2 bases, with 12 bases between. There are 15 residues in the CDR3. Written as DNA, the CDR3 is TGTGCCAGCAGTGGCAGCAGGGTTGCTGGAAACACCATATATTTT. Amino acid sequence: CASSGSRVAGNTIYF.

The chain links TRBV30 to TRBJ2-7; D might be TRBD1 (6 bases). V lost 1 base and J 6 bases, leaving 13 bases between the germline ends. Germline assignment: CDR1 GTSNPN and CDR2 SVGIG (reference sequence). This CDR3 region has 13 residues. This CDR3 is CAWSAPTGFEQYF. In DNA, the CDR3 is TGTGCCTGGAGTGCGCCAACAGGGTTCGAGCAGTACTTC.

The V and J genes are TRBV6-4 and TRBJ2-1, with TRBD2 matching 9 bases. V was pared by 3 bases and J by 0 bases, with 0 bases of the junction left unmatched. Germline V gene lookup returns CDR1 MRHNA and CDR2 SNTAGT. The CDR3 spans 15 residues. The CDR3 reads CASSETSGSYNEQFF. DNA for the CDR3: TGTGCCAGCAGTGAGACTAGCGGCTCCTACAATGAGCAGTTCTTC.

The chain employs TRBV19 and TRBJ1-5; the D gene is possibly TRBD1 (5 bases). The CDR3 spans 15 residues. Trimming left V 2 bases short and J 2 bases short, with 10 bases between. Germline CDR1 is LNHDA and CDR2 is SQIVND (reference sequence). CDR3 bases: TGTGCCAGTAGTATAAGAGGGGACGGCAATCAGCCCCAGCATTTT. The encoded protein is CASSIRGDGNQPQHF.

The chain recombines TRBV25-1 with TRBJ1-6, with a possible D match to TRBD1 (6 bases). This CDR3 has 15 amino acids. Trimming took off 4 bases at V and 10 bases at J, with 17 bases between the two ends. Looked up from germline, CDR1 is MGHDK and CDR2 is SYGVNS. The CDR3 DNA reads as TGTGCCAGCAGTGCCATGGGGGGCAAGGGGTCACCCCTCCACTTT. Its protein product is CASSAMGGKGSPLHF.

This clone was picked up one time. CDR3 loop: CASSLQGYGYTF. The CDR3 coding sequence is TGTGCCAGCAGTTTACAGGGGTATGGCTACACCTTC. J is TRBJ1-2 and V is TRBV12-3 or TRBV12-4, with a possible D match to TRBD1 (6 bases). CDR3 size: 12 residues. Trimming pared 2 bases from V and 5 bases from J, leaving 6 bases between.

This chain's CDR3 is CASSLGGNTIYF. The CDR3 region has the DNA TGTGCCAGCAGTTTGGGTGGAAACACCATATATTTT. The V call is TRBV12-3 or TRBV12-4, the J call TRBJ1-3, with unresolved D. The CDR3 has 12 amino acids. Between the trimmed V and J ends, which lost 3 bases and 3 bases, there was a span of 3 bases.

J is TRBJ1-5 and V is TRBV7-9, with TRBD1 matching over 8 bases. The CDR3 is 14 residues long. The junction had 4 bases not matched to a gene; V was cut back by 5 bases and J by 4 bases. The germline gives CDR1 SEHNR, CDR2 FQNEAQ (reference sequence). The CDR3 protein is CASSPGQGNQPQHF. The CDR3, as DNA: TGTGCCAGCAGCCCAGGACAGGGTAATCAGCCCCAGCATTTT.

The CDR3 coding sequence is TGTGCCAGCAGCTTAGGGGACATTCAGTACTTC. The encoded protein is CASSLGDIQYF. The chain joins TRBV11-1 to TRBJ2-4; D gene unclear. Germline CDR1 reads SGHAT; CDR2 reads FQDESV (reference sequence). The CDR3 is 11 amino acids. The V gene lost 1 base and the J gene lost 8 bases, with 3 bases spanning the gap. The whole variable domain, filled in from reference TRBV11-1 and TRBJ2-4, reads EAEVAQSPRYKITEKSQAVAFWCDPISGHATLYWYRQILGQGPELLVQFQDESVVDDSQLPKDRFSAERLKGVDSTLKIQPAELGDSAMYLCASSLGDIQYFGAGTRLSVL.

The chain joins TRBV5-1 to TRBJ1-1; TRBD1 aligns across 10 bases. The CDR3 runs 13 residues. Germline-derived CDR1 and CDR2 are SGHRS and YFSETQ. Germline trimming cut 0 bases from V and 11 bases from J; bases unmatched to any gene: 4. The DNA for the CDR3 is TGCGCCAGCAGCTTGGGGGACAGGGGAATGGCTTTCTTT. It yields the protein CASSLGDRGMAFF.

J is TRBJ1-2 and V is TRBV4-1; possible D gene TRBD1, 6 bases. Germline CDR1 and CDR2: MGHRA and YSYEKL. This CDR3 contains 18 residues. The ends were cut back, 0 bases at V and 2 bases at J, with 19 bases in the middle. The CDR3 is CASSQDWDMRKRNYGYTF. CDR3 coding DNA: TGCGCCAGCAGCCAAGATTGGGACATGAGAAAAAGAAACTATGGCTACACCTTC.

V is TRBV30 and J is TRBJ1-2; the D is unclear. The germline V gene encodes CDR1 GTSNPN and CDR2 SVGIG (reference sequence). V dropped 2 bases and J dropped 1 base, with 8 bases sitting between them. The CDR3 is 13 amino acids. CDR3 in amino acids: CAWSWADNYGYTF. The CDR3 DNA reads TGTGCCTGGAGTTGGGCAGATAACTATGGCTACACCTTC.

For the CDR3, the DNA is TGTGCCAGCAGCTTAGGAGGGCGGGGAACAGAAGAGACCCAGTACTTC. This codes for CASSLGGRGTEETQYF. This rearrangement joins TRBV11-3 to TRBJ2-5, with D maybe TRBD2 (6 bases). The V end was cut by 1 base, the J end by 3 bases, with 15 bases between. Germline CDR1 and CDR2: SGHNT and YENEEA. There are 16 residues in the CDR3.

The chain joins TRBV7-9 to TRBJ2-6, with 10 bases lining up with TRBD1. The germline CDR1 and CDR2 sequences are SEHNR and FQNEAQ (reference sequence). The CDR3 is made up of 18 amino acids. The V and J ends lost 6 bases and 3 bases, in that order; junction bases with no gene match: 11. The CDR3 DNA sequence: TGTGCCAGCAGACCAACCGGGACAGGGGAAGGTGGGGCCAACGTCCTGACTTTC. Amino acids: CASRPTGTGEGGANVLTF.

The chain combines TRBV10-3 with TRBJ2-1, with D possibly being TRBD1 or TRBD2 (6 bases each). The CDR3 is made up of 16 amino acids. CDR1 ENHRY and CDR2 SYGVKD come from the germline V gene. Trimming removed 2 bases from V and 6 bases from J, with 17 bases in between. Here the CDR3 DNA reads TGTGCCATCAGTGAGGGGTGGTCGGGGGCTATCAATGAGCAGTTCTTC. As protein: CAISEGWSGAINEQFF.

The CDR3 bases are TGTGCCTGGCGTAAATCTCCTGAAGCTTTCTTT. Translation gives CAWRKSPEAFF. This chain connects TRBV30 to TRBJ1-1; D gene unclear. CDR3 length equals 11 residues. The V and J ends lost 5 bases and 6 bases respectively, with 10 bases between them. Germline V gene lookup returns CDR1 GTSNPN and CDR2 SVGIG (reference sequence).

The chain carries TRBV3-1 (or the pseudogene TRBV3-2) and TRBJ2-1; 11 nucleotides agree with TRBD2. The CDR3 extends over 17 amino acids. Germline V CDR1 and CDR2: LGHDT, YNNKEL (reference sequence). V gave up 3 bases and J gave up 5 bases; unmatched junction bases: 9. CDR3 bases: TGTGCCAGCAGCCAGGGACGAACTAGCGGGGGTGACAATGAGCAGTTCTTC. Amino acid sequence: CASSQGRTSGGDNEQFF.

The chain is built from TRBV11-2 and TRBJ1-2, with D possibly matching TRBD1 (6 bases). Germline CDR1 is SGHAT and CDR2 is FQNNGV. This CDR3 is 14 amino acids long. Trimming cost V 5 bases and J 9 bases, with 19 bases left between them. The CDR3 coding sequence is TGTGCCAGCAGCAAACTCGGGACACCGGGGAGCTACACCTTC. Translating gives CASSKLGTPGSYTF.

This clone was seen just once. V usage is TRBV28 and J usage is TRBJ1-2; 11 nucleotides agree with TRBD1. This CDR3 is built from 15 residues. CDR1 MDHEN and CDR2 SYDVKM come from the germline V gene. V trimming: 5 bases; J trimming: 7 bases; junction bases outside the gene matches: 9. The CDR3 bases are TGTGCCAGCAGTAAATCCGGGACAGGGGGTCTTGGCTACACCTTC. Protein: CASSKSGTGGLGYTF.

The chain carries TRBV6-1 and TRBJ1-4; TRBD1 matches at 7 bases. J gave up 0 bases and V 6 bases, and 4 bases lay outside the gene matches. Germline V lookup: CDR1 MNHNS, CDR2 SASEGT. The CDR3 has 15 amino acids. The CDR3 DNA is TGTGCCAGCAGCTGGGGACAGTCAACTAATGAAAAACTGTTTTTT. Translation: CASSWGQSTNEKLFF.

V usage is TRBV3-1 (or the pseudogene TRBV3-2) and J usage is TRBJ1-2, with a weak D call TRBD1 (5 bases). The germline V gene encodes CDR1 LGHDT and CDR2 YNNKEL (reference sequence). CDR3 length: 15 residues. The ends were cut back, 0 bases at V and 5 bases at J, with 13 bases in the middle. The CDR3 DNA reads as TGTGCCAGCAGCCAAGAATGGGCAGGGCGATATGGCTACACCTTC. This sequence encodes CASSQEWAGRYGYTF.

The chain uses TRBV30 and TRBJ2-7; D gene ambiguous. Germline CDR1 reads GTSNPN; CDR2 reads SVGIG (reference sequence). V was shortened by 2 bases and J by 4 bases, with 9 bases between the two germline ends. The CDR3 spans 12 residues. The CDR3 DNA reads TGTGCCTGGAGTTATTCGGTTTACGAGCAGTACTTC. Translating gives CAWSYSVYEQYF. Together with reference TRBV30 and TRBJ2-7, the CDR3 gives the full variable domain: SQTIHQWPATLVQPVGSPLSLECTVEGTSNPNLYWYRQAAGRGLQLLFYSVGIGQISSEVPQNLSASRPQDRQFILSSKKLLLSDSGFYLCAWSYSVYEQYFGPGTRLTVT.

The J gene is TRBJ2-5, the V gene TRBV12-3 or TRBV12-4; either TRBD1 or TRBD2 may supply D (5 bases each). This CDR3 comprises 12 residues. Trimming stripped 7 bases from V and 5 bases from J, with 11 bases between. CDR3 amino acids: CASTGPGETQYF. The CDR3 DNA follows: TGTGCCAGCACGGGACCCGGGGAGACCCAGTACTTC.

The gene calls are TRBV7-6 and TRBJ2-1; D remains unclear. This CDR3 region has 13 residues. The V end was cut by 3 bases, the J end by 6 bases, with 9 bases between. Looked up from germline, CDR1 is SGHVS and CDR2 is FNYEAQ. The CDR3 DNA follows: TGTGCCAGCAGCTTCGACGGAATCAATGAGCAGTTCTTC. This translates into CASSFDGINEQFF.

This clone turned up a few times. This sequence joins TRBV5-6 and TRBJ2-7, with 7 positions matching TRBD1. Germline CDR1 SGHDT, CDR2 YYEEEE. The CDR3 is made up of 14 amino acids. V shed 6 bases and J 4 bases; nucleotides not matched to a gene: 10. The CDR3 bases are TGTGCCAGCACTACCCCCGAGGGGGCGTACGAGCAGTACTTC. It is translated as CASTTPEGAYEQYF.

The chain links TRBV6-2 or TRBV6-3 to TRBJ2-2; TRBD2 aligns across 9 bases. Per the germline V gene, CDR1 is MNHEY and CDR2 is SVGEGT. With V trimmed by 6 bases and J by 0 bases, 14 bases remained unmatched. The CDR3 totals 19 residues. CDR3 DNA sequence: TGTGCCAGCAGCCCCTTTTTTGGACTAGCGACTTCGAACACCGGGGAGCTGTTTTTT. It translates to CASSPFFGLATSNTGELFF.

The chain joins TRBV24-1 to TRBJ2-7; 11 nucleotides align to TRBD2. This CDR3 region has 14 residues. CDR1 KGHDR and CDR2 SFDVKD come from the germline V gene. V lost 10 bases and J lost 2; bases outside the gene matches: 6. The CDR3 coding sequence is TGTGCCACAGGGTCTAGCGGGAGGACCTACGAGCAGTACTTC. Translation: CATGSSGRTYEQYF.